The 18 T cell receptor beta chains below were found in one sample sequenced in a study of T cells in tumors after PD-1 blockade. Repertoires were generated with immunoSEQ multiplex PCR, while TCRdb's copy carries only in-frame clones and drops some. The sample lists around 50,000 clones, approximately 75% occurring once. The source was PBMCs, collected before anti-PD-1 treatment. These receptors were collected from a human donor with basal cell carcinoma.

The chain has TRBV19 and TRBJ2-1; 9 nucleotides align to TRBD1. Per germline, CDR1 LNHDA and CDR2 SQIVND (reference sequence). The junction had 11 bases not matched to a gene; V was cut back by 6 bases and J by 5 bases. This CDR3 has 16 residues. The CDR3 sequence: CASRPTPGQGNNEQFF. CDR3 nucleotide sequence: TGTGCCAGTAGACCAACACCGGGACAGGGCAACAATGAGCAGTTCTTC. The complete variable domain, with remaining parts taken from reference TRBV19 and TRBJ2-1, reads DGGITQSPKYLFRKEGQNVTLSCEQNLNHDAMYWYRQDPGQGLRLIYYSQIVNDFQKGDIAEGYSVSREKKESFPLTVTSAQKNPTAFYLCASRPTPGQGNNEQFFGPGTRLTVL.

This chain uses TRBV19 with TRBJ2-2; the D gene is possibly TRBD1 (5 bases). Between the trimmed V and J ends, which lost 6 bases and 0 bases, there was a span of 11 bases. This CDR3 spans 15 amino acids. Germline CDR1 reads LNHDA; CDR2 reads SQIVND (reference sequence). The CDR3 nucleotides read TGTGCCAGTAGCCAAGGGGCCTCGAACACCGGGGAGCTGTTTTTT. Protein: CASSQGASNTGELFF.

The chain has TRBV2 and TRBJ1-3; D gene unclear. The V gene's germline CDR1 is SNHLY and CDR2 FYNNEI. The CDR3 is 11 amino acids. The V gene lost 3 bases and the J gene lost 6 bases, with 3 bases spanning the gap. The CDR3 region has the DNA TGTGCCAGCAGTGATACAAACACCATATATTTT. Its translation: CASSDTNTIYF.

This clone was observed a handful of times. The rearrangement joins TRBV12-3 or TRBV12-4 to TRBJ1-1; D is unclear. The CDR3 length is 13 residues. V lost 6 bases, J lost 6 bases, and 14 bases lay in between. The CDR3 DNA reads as TGTGCCAGCAGCCCTATAAGGCATTCTGAAGCTTTCTTT. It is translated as CASSPIRHSEAFF.

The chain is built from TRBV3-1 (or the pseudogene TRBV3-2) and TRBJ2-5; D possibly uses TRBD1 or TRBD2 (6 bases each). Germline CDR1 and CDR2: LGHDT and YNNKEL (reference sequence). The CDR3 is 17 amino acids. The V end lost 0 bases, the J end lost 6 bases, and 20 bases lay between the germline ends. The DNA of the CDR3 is TGTGCCAGCAGCCAAGACGTGGGGGGCGCGGCAATTAAGACCCAGTACTTC. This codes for CASSQDVGGAAIKTQYF.

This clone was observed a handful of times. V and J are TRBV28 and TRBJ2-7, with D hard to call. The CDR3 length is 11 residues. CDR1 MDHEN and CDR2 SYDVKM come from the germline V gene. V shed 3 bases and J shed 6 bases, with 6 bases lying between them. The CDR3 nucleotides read TGTGCCAGCAGTTTTTCGGCCGAGCAGTACTTC. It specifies CASSFSAEQYF.

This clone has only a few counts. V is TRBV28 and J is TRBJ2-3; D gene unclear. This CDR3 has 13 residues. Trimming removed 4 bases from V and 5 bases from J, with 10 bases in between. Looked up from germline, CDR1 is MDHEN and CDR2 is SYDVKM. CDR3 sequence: CASSSRNRDTQYF. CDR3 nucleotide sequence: TGTGCCAGCAGTTCCAGAAATCGAGATACGCAGTATTTT. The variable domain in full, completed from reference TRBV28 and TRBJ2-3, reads DVKVTQSSRYLVKRTGEKVFLECVQDMDHENMFWYRQDPGLGLRLIYFSYDVKMKEKGDIPEGYSVSREKKERFSLILESASTNQTSMYLCASSSRNRDTQYFGPGTRLTVL.

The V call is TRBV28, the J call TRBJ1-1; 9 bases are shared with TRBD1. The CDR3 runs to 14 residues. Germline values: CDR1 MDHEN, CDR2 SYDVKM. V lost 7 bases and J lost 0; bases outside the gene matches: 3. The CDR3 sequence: CASKTGGLNTEAFF. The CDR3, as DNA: TGTGCCAGCAAGACAGGGGGTTTGAACACTGAAGCTTTCTTT. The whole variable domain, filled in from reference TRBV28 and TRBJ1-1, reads DVKVTQSSRYLVKRTGEKVFLECVQDMDHENMFWYRQDPGLGLRLIYFSYDVKMKEKGDIPEGYSVSREKKERFSLILESASTNQTSMYLCASKTGGLNTEAFFGQGTRLTVV.

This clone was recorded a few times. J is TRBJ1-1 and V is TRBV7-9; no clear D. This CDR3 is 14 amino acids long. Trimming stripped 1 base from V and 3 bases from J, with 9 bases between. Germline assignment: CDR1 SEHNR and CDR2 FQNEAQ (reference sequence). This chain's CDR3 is CASSLEARDTEAFF. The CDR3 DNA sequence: TGTGCCAGCAGCTTAGAGGCTCGGGACACTGAAGCTTTCTTT.

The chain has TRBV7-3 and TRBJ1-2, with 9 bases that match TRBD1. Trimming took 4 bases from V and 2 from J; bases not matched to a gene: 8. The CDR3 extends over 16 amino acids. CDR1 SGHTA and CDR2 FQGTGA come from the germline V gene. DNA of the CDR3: TGTGCCAGCAGCTCCGCACAGGGGGCGAGGAACTATGGCTACACCTTC. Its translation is CASSSAQGARNYGYTF.

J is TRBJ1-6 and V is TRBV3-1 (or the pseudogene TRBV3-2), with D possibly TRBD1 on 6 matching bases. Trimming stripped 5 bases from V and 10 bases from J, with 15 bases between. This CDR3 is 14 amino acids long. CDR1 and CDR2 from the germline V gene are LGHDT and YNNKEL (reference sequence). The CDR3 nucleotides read TGTGCCAGCAGCGATACAGGGATCCGCTCACCCCTCCACTTT. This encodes CASSDTGIRSPLHF.

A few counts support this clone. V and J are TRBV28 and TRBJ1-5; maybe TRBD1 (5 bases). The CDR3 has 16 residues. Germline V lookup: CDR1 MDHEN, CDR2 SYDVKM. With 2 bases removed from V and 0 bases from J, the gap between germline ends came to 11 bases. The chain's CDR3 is CASSLNRQISNQPQHF. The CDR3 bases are TGTGCCAGCAGTTTAAATCGACAGATTAGCAATCAGCCCCAGCATTTT.

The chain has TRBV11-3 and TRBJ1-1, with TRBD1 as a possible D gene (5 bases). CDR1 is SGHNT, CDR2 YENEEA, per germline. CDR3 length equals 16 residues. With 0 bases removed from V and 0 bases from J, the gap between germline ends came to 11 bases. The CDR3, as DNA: TGTGCCAGCAGCTTAGAGGGGGGGGGTCTGAACACTGAAGCTTTCTTT. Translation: CASSLEGGGLNTEAFF.

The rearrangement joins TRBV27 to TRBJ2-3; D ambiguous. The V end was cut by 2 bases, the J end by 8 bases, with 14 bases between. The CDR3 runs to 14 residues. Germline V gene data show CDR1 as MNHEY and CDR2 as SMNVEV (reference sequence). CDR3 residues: CASSLRAVPGTQYF. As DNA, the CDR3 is TGTGCCAGCAGTTTAAGGGCGGTCCCGGGTACGCAGTATTTT.

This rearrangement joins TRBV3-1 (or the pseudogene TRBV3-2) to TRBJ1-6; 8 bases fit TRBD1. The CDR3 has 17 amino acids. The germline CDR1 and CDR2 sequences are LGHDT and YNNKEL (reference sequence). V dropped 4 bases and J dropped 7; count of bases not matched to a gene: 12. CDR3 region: CASSPQGGRGRNSPLHF. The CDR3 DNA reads TGTGCCAGCAGCCCTCAAGGGGGCAGGGGGCGCAATTCACCCCTCCACTTT.

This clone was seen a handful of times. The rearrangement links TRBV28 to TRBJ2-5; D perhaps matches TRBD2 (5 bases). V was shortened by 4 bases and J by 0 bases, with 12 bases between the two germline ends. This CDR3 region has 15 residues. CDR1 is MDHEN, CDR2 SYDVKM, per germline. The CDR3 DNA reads TGTGCCAGCAGTTCCCTACGGACTCACCAAGAGACCCAGTACTTC. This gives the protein CASSSLRTHQETQYF.

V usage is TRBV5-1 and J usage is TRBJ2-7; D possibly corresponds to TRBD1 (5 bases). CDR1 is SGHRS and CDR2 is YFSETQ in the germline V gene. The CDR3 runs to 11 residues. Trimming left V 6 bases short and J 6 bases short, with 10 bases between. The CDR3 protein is CASTGFGEQYF. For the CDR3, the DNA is TGCGCCAGCACAGGGTTCGGCGAGCAGTACTTC.

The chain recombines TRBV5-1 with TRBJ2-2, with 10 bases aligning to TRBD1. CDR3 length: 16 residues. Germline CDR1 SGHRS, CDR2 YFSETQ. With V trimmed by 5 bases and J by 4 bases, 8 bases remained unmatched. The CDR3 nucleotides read TGCGCCAGCAGAAATGACAGGGGGCAGGGCACCGGGGAGCTGTTTTTT. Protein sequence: CASRNDRGQGTGELFF.